One and the same sample provided the 18 T cell receptor beta chains below, sequenced in a study of CD8 T cells in ankylosing spondylitis. Study-wide findings and caveats: Typical of ankylosing spondylitis blood, it appeared, was a TCR beta motif of eight highly homologous variants.

One entry per CDR3 protein results from TCRdb running MiXCR on the 5' RACE reads. Of some 130,000 distinct CDR3 sequences in the sample, 17% were seen once. These TCRs' antigens remain unknown. Sequencing was carried out using blood, either unsorted or a sorted T cell fraction (not recorded which). The receptor source for this set is a male donor with ankylosing spondylitis.

This clonotype was seen only a few times. This chain joins TRBV7-8 and TRBJ2-7; 10 bases match TRBD1. The V and J ends lost 4 bases and 2 bases, in that order; junction bases with no gene match: 5. The germline CDR1 and CDR2 sequences are SGHVS and FQNEAQ. The CDR3 is 15 residues long. CDR3 bases: TGTGCCAGCAGCTCGGACAGGGGGACCCCCTACGAGCAGTACTTC. Translation: CASSSDRGTPYEQYF.

This chain joins TRBV27 and TRBJ2-1; weak D call: TRBD2 (5 bases). The CDR3 sequence is 16 residues long. Deletions cut 0 bases from V and 3 bases from J, with 12 bases between. Germline-derived CDR1 and CDR2 are MNHEY and SMNVEV (reference sequence). DNA of the CDR3: TGTGCCAGCAGTTTATCATCTTTAGCGAACTACAATGAGCAGTTCTTC. Its translation: CASSLSSLANYNEQFF.

This clonotype showed up just a few times. The chain employs TRBV7-9 and TRBJ1-1; D is possibly TRBD1 (6 bases). V was cut by 1 base and J by 0 bases, with 15 bases left in between. The CDR3 contains 17 residues. The V gene's germline CDR1 is SEHNR and CDR2 FQNEAQ (reference sequence). This CDR3 is CASSLGPGAGMNTEAFF. The CDR3 DNA follows: TGTGCCAGCAGCTTAGGGCCGGGGGCAGGAATGAACACTGAAGCTTTCTTT.

The rearrangement links TRBV20-1 to TRBJ1-2; a weak D match, TRBD1 (6 bases). Germline CDR1 and CDR2: DFQATT and SNEGSKA (reference sequence). The germline V and J ends were trimmed by 0 bases and 4 bases, with 15 bases remaining between them. CDR3 size: 15 residues. CDR3 sequence: CSARDRSDSLYGYTF. The CDR3 DNA sequence: TGCAGTGCTAGAGATCGCTCGGACAGCCTCTATGGCTACACCTTC.

This clonotype has only one observation. This rearrangement joins TRBV2 to TRBJ2-7; tentatively, D is TRBD2 (5 bases). Looked up from germline, CDR1 is SNHLY and CDR2 is FYNNEI. The CDR3 has 8 amino acids. The V and J ends lost 8 bases and 9 bases respectively, with 5 bases between them. The CDR3 DNA sequence: TGTGCCAGCCGGGGGCAGTACTTC. Its translation is CASRGQYF.

V gene TRBV10-3 combines with J gene TRBJ2-1, with 7 positions matching TRBD2. The trim removed 3 bases at V and 5 bases at J, leaving 10 bases unmatched. The CDR3 has 16 residues. Germline CDR1 reads ENHRY; CDR2 reads SYGVKD. This CDR3 reads CAISDQRDTSDNEQFF. CDR3 nucleotide sequence: TGTGCCATCAGTGACCAAAGAGATACTAGCGACAATGAGCAGTTCTTC.

This rearrangement joins TRBV7-8 to TRBJ2-7; D is perhaps TRBD1 (6 bases). CDR1 and CDR2 from the germline V gene are SGHVS and FQNEAQ. The V end lost 5 bases, the J end lost 3 bases, and 17 bases lay between the germline ends. The CDR3 runs 15 residues. The CDR3 spells CASSPPGQPNYEQYF. The CDR3 DNA is TGTGCCAGCAGCCCACCGGGACAACCGAACTACGAGCAGTACTTC.

In this sample, this clonotype turned up a few times. The CDR3 DNA reads TGTGCCAGCGGGCAATATACCGGGGAGCTGTTTTTT. It encodes CASGQYTGELFF. The chain is built from TRBV27 and TRBJ2-2; D is unclear. This CDR3 is built from 12 residues. Germline V gives CDR1 MNHEY, CDR2 SMNVEV (reference sequence). V was shortened by 8 bases and J by 5 bases, with 9 bases between the two germline ends.

The chain joins TRBV20-1 to TRBJ2-7; 11 nucleotides line up with TRBD2. The ends lost 4 bases at V and 0 bases at J; junction bases unmatched: 2. CDR1 DFQATT and CDR2 SNEGSKA come from the germline V gene (reference sequence). The CDR3 is 14 residues long. The CDR3 sequence: CSAKLAGASYEQYF. The CDR3 DNA follows: TGCAGTGCTAAACTAGCGGGAGCCTCCTACGAGCAGTACTTC.

This clonotype was detected only a few times. The rearrangement uses TRBV25-1 and TRBJ2-1, with a tentative D call TRBD2 (5 bases). Germline values: CDR1 MGHDK, CDR2 SYGVNS. Trimming took 2 bases from V and 8 from J, leaving 10 bases between them. The CDR3 sequence is 13 residues long. The CDR3 here is CASSERTYDEQFF. DNA of the CDR3: TGTGCCAGCAGTGAAAGGACTTACGATGAGCAGTTCTTC.

This clonotype was recorded a few times. The J gene is TRBJ1-5, the V gene TRBV6-6; no definite D call. Germline V gene sequence: CDR1 MNHNY, CDR2 SVGAGI (reference sequence). This CDR3 has 10 amino acids. Trimming took 8 bases from V and 4 from J, leaving 3 bases between them. The CDR3 sequence: CASGNQPQHF. CDR3 nucleotide sequence: TGTGCCAGCGGGAATCAGCCCCAGCATTTT.

Only a few counts were recorded for this clonotype. The chain uses TRBV6-2 or TRBV6-3 and TRBJ2-2; TRBD1 matches at 7 bases. Germline CDR1 MNHEY, CDR2 SVGEGT. CDR3 length: 20 residues. V was pared by 0 bases and J by 5 bases, with 18 bases of the junction left unmatched. The CDR3 nucleotides are TGTGCCAGCAGTTACTCTGACCCCCTCACGACAGGGCTGAAGACCGGGGAGCTGTTTTTT. Protein product: CASSYSDPLTTGLKTGELFF.

The chain carries TRBV12-3 or TRBV12-4 and TRBJ2-7; 10 nucleotides align to TRBD1. The ends lost 8 bases at V and 3 bases at J; junction bases unmatched: 10. This CDR3 spans 15 amino acids. The CDR3 region has the DNA TGTGCCAGCCTCGCAGTGGGACAGGGGCTCTACGAGCAGTACTTC. Encoded protein: CASLAVGQGLYEQYF.

This rearrangement joins TRBV20-1 to TRBJ1-2, with D unresolved. Trimming shortened V by 0 bases and J by 1 base, and 9 bases separated the two germline ends. This CDR3 contains 14 residues. Germline V lookup: CDR1 DFQATT, CDR2 SNEGSKA (reference sequence). This chain's CDR3 is CSARDGSDNYGYTF. CDR3 nucleotide sequence: TGCAGTGCTAGAGATGGCAGTGATAACTATGGCTACACCTTC.

This clonotype turned up a few times. The chain recombines TRBV25-1 with TRBJ2-5, with D tentatively TRBD1 or TRBD2 (6 bases each). This CDR3 contains 13 residues. CDR1 is MGHDK and CDR2 is SYGVNS in the germline V gene. Between the trimmed V and J ends, which lost 1 base and 5 bases, there was a span of 8 bases. The DNA for the CDR3 is TGTGCCAGCAGTGAATCCGGGGGCGAGACCCAGTACTTC. Its translation: CASSESGGETQYF.

A few counts support this clonotype. The genes are TRBV11-3 and TRBJ2-1; weak D call: TRBD1 (5 bases). The CDR3 is 15 residues long. Germline values: CDR1 SGHNT, CDR2 YENEEA. Trimming stripped 2 bases from V and 8 bases from J, with 16 bases between. The CDR3 here is CASSLSPGLVDEQFF. The CDR3 region has the DNA TGTGCCAGCAGCTTATCCCCAGGGCTGGTCGATGAGCAGTTCTTC.

This chain joins TRBV6-1 and TRBJ2-2; maybe TRBD2 (6 bases). Per germline, CDR1 MNHNS and CDR2 SASEGT. V was shortened by 10 bases and J by 2 bases, with 14 bases between the two germline ends. The CDR3 length is 14 residues. The CDR3 loop reads CANPGLANTGELFF. CDR3 sequence (DNA): TGTGCCAACCCGGGACTGGCAAACACCGGGGAGCTGTTTTTT.

The chain employs TRBV5-1 and TRBJ1-5; D may be TRBD1 (5 bases). The V end was cut by 4 bases, the J end by 0 bases, with 14 bases between. There are 16 residues in the CDR3. Per the germline V gene, CDR1 is SGHRS and CDR2 is YFSETQ. The CDR3, as DNA: TGCGCCAGCAGCAAAACAGGAGCTTATAGCAATCAGCCCCAGCATTTT. Amino acid sequence: CASSKTGAYSNQPQHF.